This paragraph covers one T cell receptor (beta chain) sequence. Its antigen is as yet unknown. Germline CDR1 and CDR2: SGHNT and YENEEA. The CDR3 contains 15 residues. After removal of 4 bases from V and 2 bases from J, the junction contained 5 bases not matched to a gene. Researchers grouped second doses given at about 4 or about 12 weeks into one pool. The data derive from a study of T cell responses to AZD1222 COVID-19 vaccine. Generated by immunoSEQ multiplex PCR, the TCRdb table keeps only in-frame clones and is missing some. The table shows about 94,000 clones, with 88% occurring only once. Study findings and constraints: The donor group comprised mostly white British people and more females; the analysis possibly underestimated clonal diversity. When two AZD1222 doses had been given, Spike-specific TCR breadth and depth rose. Reports indicate that nearly half of spike-specific TCRs are directed at unmutated variant regions.

This sequence was found in an adult who received the AZD1222 COVID-19 vaccine. This specimen consisted of peripheral blood, obtained 28 days after the second AZD1222 dose. The rearrangement links TRBV11-3 to TRBJ2-5, with 9 bases fitting TRBD1. CDR3 bases: TGTGCCAGCAGCTCCGGACAGGGGAGGCAAGAGACCCAGTACTTC. Its protein product is CASSSGQGRQETQYF.